This T cell receptor (beta chain) was found in a study of shared T cell receptors in the human thymus. The CDR3 is 14 amino acids. V lost 0 bases to trimming and J lost 4 bases, with 9 bases between them. Germline V lookup: CDR1 MGHRA, CDR2 YSYEKL. Measured with immunoSEQ multiplex PCR; TCRdb has only the in-frame clones, and not every one. This table holds hundreds of thousands of clones, 88% found once. These data also formed part of another study, on human thymus T cells. This second report adds: Corrective cardiac surgery supplied the resected thymus tissue. Usage of V and J genes appeared biased in thymic and blood repertoires. Related reports documented highly overlapping thymic repertoires among unrelated individuals.

The TCR sequence derives from a boy less than two years old with a congenital heart defect. The sample was thymocytes. V usage is TRBV4-1 and J usage is TRBJ2-5, with a weak D call TRBD2 (6 bases). The CDR3 region is CASSQDSGGETQYF. The CDR3 DNA reads TGCGCCAGCAGCCAAGACTCCGGGGGAGAGACCCAGTACTTC.